This T cell receptor (beta chain) appears in the sequencing data of a study of CD8+CD57+ T cells in acquired aplastic anemia. From germline, CDR1 is DFQATT and CDR2 SNEGSKA (reference sequence). The CDR3 is made up of 13 amino acids. Trimming left V 1 base short and J 0 bases short, with 4 bases between. This clonotype was detected ten times or more. The authors sequenced patients whose flow cytometry had shown CD8+CD57+ cell expansion. The template used for profiling TCR beta VDJ and CDR3 was genomic DNA. TCRdb re-called the reads with MiXCR, one entry per CDR3 protein. The data hold 450,000 to 600,000 distinct CDR3 sequences, with roughly a third observed a single time.

The chain uses TRBV20-1 and TRBJ1-3; no firm D call. The source material was sorted CD4+, CD8+, or CD8+CD57+ T cells (not recorded which) from PBMCs. The receptor was isolated from a human donor with aplastic anemia. The CDR3 DNA reads TGCAGTGCTAGAGTGGCCTCTGGAAACACCATATATTTT. It encodes CSARVASGNTIYF.